This TCR beta chain was obtained from a study of cytomegalovirus exposure and HLA in healthy donors. 60 Vbeta and 13 Jbeta primers were used in PCR. The table came from immunoSEQ multiplex PCR; TCRdb's copy has only in-frame clones and leaves some out. The sample shows 95,000 to 150,000 clones, approximately 80% of them seen only once. The study, taken as a whole, reports: Analysis performed later showed TCR beta chains linked to HLA being more clonally expanded than equally common others. Most TCR beta V segments were productive about 87% or about 30% of the time in an earlier analysis. Later, TCR association rates were found to vary by HLA locus, highest for DRB1 and lowest for HLA-C.

V lost 8 bases and J lost 4; bases outside the gene matches: 4. Germline loops: CDR1 MNHEY, CDR2 SVGAGI. The CDR3 is 12 amino acids. In this sample, this clone turned up a few times. Its target is unknown. The V call is TRBV6-5, the J call TRBJ2-7; 8 bases align to TRBD2. The source material was PBMCs. The sequence was obtained from a woman in her 40s in good health and CMV-seronegative. For the CDR3, the DNA is TGTGCCAGCCGGCGGGGGGAGTACGAGCAGTACTTC. This sequence encodes CASRRGEYEQYF.